These 24 T cell receptor beta chains originate from one sample sequenced in a study of T cells in Graves' hyperthyroidism and ophthalmopathy. RNA transcripts yielded amplified TCR beta CDR3 regions. HTBI primers drove first-round RT-PCR of the TCR CDR3. MiXCR, applied by TCRdb to the multiplex PCR reads, yields one record per CDR3 protein. Of more than 550,000 distinct CDR3 sequences detected, roughly a sixth appear once; the ten largest clones hold 16%. What was sequenced was blood. These receptors were collected from a woman in her 50s with Graves' hyperthyroidism that later progressed to Graves' ophthalmopathy.

The V gene is TRBV5-4, the J gene TRBJ1-1; D is ambiguous. There are 15 residues in the CDR3. Germline values: CDR1 SGHNT, CDR2 YYREEE (reference sequence). Trimming took off 0 bases at V and 2 bases at J, with 11 bases between the two ends. The CDR3 DNA reads TGTGCCAGCAGCTTGGTGGGCAGCCAAAACACTGAAGCTTTCTTT. It encodes CASSLVGSQNTEAFF.

This clonotype was counted at least ten times. The rearrangement links TRBV14 to TRBJ2-7, with TRBD1 matching over 9 bases. The CDR3 is 15 amino acids. Germline lookup yields CDR1 SGHDN and CDR2 FVKESK. V lost 3 bases and J lost 2; bases outside the gene matches: 5. This CDR3 is CASSQGRDRAYEQYF. The CDR3 nucleotides read TGTGCCAGCAGCCAGGGCCGGGACAGGGCCTACGAGCAGTACTTC.

This chain links TRBV27 with TRBJ2-1; possible D gene TRBD1, 5 bases. The germline V gene has CDR1 MNHEY and CDR2 SMNVEV (reference sequence). V was clipped by 2 bases and J by 9 bases, with 17 bases between them. The CDR3 extends over 15 amino acids. CDR3 sequence: CASSLAGMRIGEQFF. The CDR3 region has the DNA TGTGCCAGCAGTTTAGCAGGGATGAGGATCGGTGAGCAGTTCTTC.

The chain links TRBV27 to TRBJ2-1, with 9 bases aligning to TRBD2. This CDR3 spans 15 amino acids. Germline-derived CDR1 and CDR2 are MNHEY and SMNVEV (reference sequence). With V trimmed by 5 bases and J by 8 bases, 10 bases remained unmatched. The CDR3: CASSQSGTSLDEQFF. The CDR3 DNA sequence: TGTGCCAGCAGTCAATCCGGGACTAGCCTCGATGAGCAGTTCTTC.

This clonotype was observed a few times. The CDR3 is CASSQPRRGGDNSPLHF. As DNA, the CDR3 is TGTGCCAGCAGCCAACCACGGCGAGGGGGAGATAATTCACCCCTCCACTTT. This chain links TRBV3-1 with TRBJ1-6; maybe TRBD1 (6 bases). The germline V gene has CDR1 LGHDT and CDR2 YNNKEL (reference sequence). The ends were cut back, 2 bases at V and 5 bases at J, with 16 bases in the middle. This CDR3 has 17 residues.

This clonotype was detected a few times. V is TRBV12-3 or TRBV12-4 and J is TRBJ1-2; 11 bases map to TRBD1. The CDR3 extends over 15 amino acids. The V gene end was trimmed by 5 bases and the J gene end by 8 bases; junction bases not matched to a gene: 10. CDR3 protein: CASSPTRGTGGGYTF. The CDR3 DNA reads as TGTGCCAGCAGTCCAACTCGAGGGACAGGGGGGGGCTACACCTTC.

The chain carries TRBV5-1 and TRBJ1-1, with TRBD1 as a possible D gene (6 bases). This CDR3 contains 15 residues. In germline, CDR1 is SGHRS, CDR2 YFSETQ. V lost 4 bases, J lost 1 base, and 14 bases lay in between. CDR3 in amino acids: CASSITGPPNTEAFF. The CDR3 DNA reads as TGCGCCAGCAGCATTACAGGGCCCCCGAACACTGAAGCTTTCTTT.

At least ten counts were recorded for this clonotype. The chain combines TRBV20-1 with TRBJ1-1, with D perhaps matching TRBD1 (6 bases). Germline lookup yields CDR1 DFQATT and CDR2 SNEGSKA (reference sequence). This CDR3 is 14 amino acids long. V was clipped by 5 bases and J by 0 bases, with 13 bases between them. The CDR3 coding sequence is TGCAGTGCTCCCCAGGGGCGTATGAACACTGAAGCTTTCTTT. As protein: CSAPQGRMNTEAFF.

This clonotype was picked up a small number of times. V usage is TRBV18 and J usage is TRBJ1-5, with TRBD1 matching 11 bases. Germline values: CDR1 KGHSH, CDR2 LQKENI. V was pared by 1 base and J by 6 bases, with 8 bases of the junction left unmatched. CDR3 length: 17 amino acids. The CDR3 spells CASSPLGQGAISQPQHF. CDR3 bases: TGTGCCAGCTCACCACTCGGACAGGGGGCAATAAGTCAGCCCCAGCATTTT.

This clonotype was observed a handful of times. The rearrangement uses TRBV6-1 and TRBJ1-5; 8 bases are shared with TRBD1. The CDR3 spans 17 residues. V was pared by 2 bases and J by 9 bases, with 15 bases of the junction left unmatched. Germline CDR1 is MNHNS and CDR2 is SASEGT. The CDR3: CASSEIPTGVNQAPQHF. DNA for the CDR3: TGTGCCAGCAGTGAAATTCCGACAGGGGTGAACCAGGCGCCCCAGCATTTT.

This clonotype came up many times. V and J are TRBV6-1 and TRBJ2-1, with no clear D. Germline lookup yields CDR1 MNHNS and CDR2 SASEGT. The V end lost 5 bases, the J end lost 3 bases, and 20 bases lay between the germline ends. The CDR3 is 17 residues long. The CDR3 DNA follows: TGTGCCAGCAGTTCGGCTAGTTCCCTATCCTTCTACAATGAGCAGTTCTTC. It encodes CASSSASSLSFYNEQFF.

At least ten counts were recorded for this clonotype. V is TRBV9 and J is TRBJ1-4; 7 positions match TRBD1. The J segment lost 4 bases and the V segment lost 1 base, leaving 4 bases of the junction unmatched. The V gene's germline CDR1 is SGDLS and CDR2 YYNGEE. The CDR3 extends over 15 amino acids. The CDR3 coding sequence is TGTGCCAGCAGCGTATGGGGACAGCATAATGAAAAACTGTTTTTT. This encodes CASSVWGQHNEKLFF.

The chain carries TRBV27 and TRBJ2-5; TRBD2 agrees at 7 bases. V was clipped by 6 bases and J by 0 bases; unmatched bases: 16. Germline V lookup: CDR1 MNHEY, CDR2 SMNVEV (reference sequence). CDR3 length: 18 residues. The CDR3 DNA sequence: TGTGCCAGCAGCCAAGTTCACAGCGGGGCGAGGCACCAAGAGACCCAGTACTTC. It codes for CASSQVHSGARHQETQYF.

The chain employs TRBV12-3 or TRBV12-4 and TRBJ1-2; D possibly corresponds to TRBD1 (6 bases). CDR3 length: 13 residues. With 5 bases removed from V and 8 bases from J, the gap between germline ends came to 15 bases. CDR3 sequence reads: CASSKNQGSGYTF. In DNA, the CDR3 is TGTGCCAGCAGTAAAAATCAGGGGAGCGGCTACACCTTC.

This chain joins TRBV18 and TRBJ1-5; the D gene is possibly TRBD1 (6 bases). Trimming shortened V by 5 bases and J by 3 bases, and 11 bases separated the two germline ends. The CDR3 totals 14 residues. Germline CDR1 reads KGHSH; CDR2 reads LQKENI. CDR3 in amino acids: CASSIDRPNQPQHF. CDR3 bases: TGTGCCAGCTCAATTGACAGGCCCAATCAGCCCCAGCATTTT.

At least ten counts were recorded for this clonotype. The chain is built from TRBV6-5 and TRBJ2-5, with unresolved D. Trimming pared 0 bases from V and 2 bases from J, leaving 13 bases between. CDR1 and CDR2 from the germline V gene are MNHEY and SVGAGI. The CDR3 is made up of 16 amino acids. This CDR3 is CASSYSTFSLQETQYF. The CDR3, as DNA: TGTGCCAGCAGTTACTCGACTTTTTCTCTTCAAGAGACCCAGTACTTC.

J is TRBJ2-7 and V is TRBV7-9; D is possibly TRBD2 (6 bases). The germline V gene has CDR1 SEHNR and CDR2 FQNEAQ (reference sequence). V was clipped by 2 bases and J by 7 bases, with 12 bases between them. CDR3 size: 13 residues. The CDR3 DNA sequence: TGTGCCAGCAGCTTAAACCCGGGGGTTGAGCAGTACTTC. Translating it yields CASSLNPGVEQYF. The variable domain in full, completed from reference TRBV7-9 and TRBJ2-7, reads DTGVSQNPRHKITKRGQNVTFRCDPISEHNRLYWYRQTLGQGPEFLTYFQNEAQLEKSRLLSDRFSAERPKGSFSTLEIQRTEQGDSAMYLCASSLNPGVEQYFGPGTRLTVT.

This chain joins TRBV25-1 and TRBJ1-4; D may be TRBD1 (5 bases). Germline values: CDR1 MGHDK, CDR2 SYGVNS. The ends were cut back, 6 bases at V and 5 bases at J, with 13 bases in the middle. The CDR3 sequence is 14 residues long. The CDR3 region has the DNA TGTGCCAGCAGCTTCCAGGGAGGGAATGAAAAACTGTTTTTT. Translation gives CASSFQGGNEKLFF.

This clonotype appeared a few times. The chain combines TRBV11-2 with TRBJ2-2; maybe TRBD1 (5 bases). Germline V gene data show CDR1 as SGHAT and CDR2 as FQNNGV. V was pared by 2 bases and J by 0 bases, with 10 bases between. This CDR3 has 16 amino acids. The CDR3 sequence: CASSLPGPTNTGELFF. The CDR3 nucleotides read TGTGCCAGCAGCTTACCAGGGCCGACGAACACCGGGGAGCTGTTTTTT.

The chain links TRBV29-1 to TRBJ1-4, with a tentative D call TRBD1 (5 bases). CDR3 size: 13 residues. The V end was cut by 3 bases, the J end by 7 bases, with 12 bases between. In germline, CDR1 is SQVTM, CDR2 ANQGSEA. The CDR3 bases are TGCAGCGTTGAGGCGGCAGGGAGTGAAAAACTGTTTTTT. Residues: CSVEAAGSEKLFF.

V is TRBV29-1 and J is TRBJ1-4; the match to TRBD1 covers 7 bases. J lost 0 bases, V lost 4 bases, and 8 bases had no gene match. The CDR3 length is 16 residues. The germline gives CDR1 SQVTM, CDR2 ANQGSEA. CDR3 sequence (DNA): TGCAGCGTTGCCGACAGGGTGGATGCAACTAATGAAAAACTGTTTTTT. This sequence encodes CSVADRVDATNEKLFF.

In its sample, this clonotype was seen a few times. The rearrangement uses TRBV20-1 and TRBJ1-2; 10 bases are a match to TRBD1. V was pared by 3 bases and J by 1 base, with 17 bases of the junction left unmatched. The length of the CDR3 is 19 residues. Germline values: CDR1 DFQATT, CDR2 SNEGSKA (reference sequence). The CDR3 sequence: CSARGGDRGQGSLNYGYTF. The CDR3 DNA sequence: TGCAGTGCTAGGGGGGGGGACAGGGGACAAGGATCCCTTAACTATGGCTACACCTTC.

Note on this clonotype: An end of the junction does not agree with germline; a read error may underlie this. The chain recombines TRBV19 with TRBJ1-6; no firm D call. The CDR3 loop spans 15 amino acids. From germline, CDR1 is LNHDA and CDR2 SQIVND (reference sequence). CDR3 in amino acids: CASRRSTPYNSPLHF. The CDR3 nucleotides are TGTGCCAGTAGGAGGAGTACGCCCTATAACTCACCCCTCCACTTT.

This clonotype was seen only a few times. DNA of the CDR3: TGTGCCAGCAGCAGACAGGGGGGGTACACTGAAGCTTTCTTT. This encodes CASSRQGGYTEAFF. The gene calls are TRBV6-1 and TRBJ1-1; 9 nucleotides align to TRBD1. The germline V gene has CDR1 MNHNS and CDR2 SASEGT. J was trimmed by 3 bases and V by 6 bases; bases with no gene match: 5. This CDR3 is 14 amino acids long.